This T cell receptor (beta chain) was sequenced in a study of T cell changes during pregnancy in multiple sclerosis. This CDR3 has 17 residues. Sequenced by immunoSEQ multiplex PCR; TCRdb stores in-frame clones only, minus some. The sample holds around 130,000 clones; 90% to 98% are singletons and the top ten take 0.44%. J is TRBJ2-7 and V is TRBV21-1; TRBD2 was called by the table and not checked on the DNA. TRBV21-1 is a recognized pseudogene. The TCR originated in a female donor with multiple sclerosis, enrolled in a pregnancy study. Sequenced material: peripheral blood, taken after pregnancy. In DNA form, the CDR3 reads TGTGCCAGCAGCAATCCCATCTGGAGGGCAGACTCCTACGAGCAGTACTTC. This encodes CASSNPIWRADSYEQYF.